Each of the 22 T cell receptor beta chains below was sequenced from the same sample in a study of blood T cell repertoires in COVID-19. Sequenced by immunoSEQ multiplex PCR; TCRdb stores in-frame clones only, minus some. The sample comprises a few hundred thousand clones, approximately 81% of which are singletons, and less than 20% rests with the top ten. The sample consisted of peripheral blood. The receptor set was obtained from a woman aged 80 or over with active or convalescent COVID-19.

The table lists this clone with a count of one. The CDR3 loop is CASRAKDSPLHF. The CDR3, as DNA: TGTGCCAGCCGAGCGAAAGATTCACCCCTCCACTTT. The chain carries TRBV6-5 and TRBJ1-6; D ambiguous. V was shortened by 8 bases and J by 8 bases, with 10 bases between the two germline ends. The CDR3 contains 12 residues. CDR1 and CDR2 from the germline V gene are MNHEY and SVGAGI.

The chain has TRBV28 and TRBJ2-5, with TRBD1 as a possible D gene (6 bases). V shed 3 bases and J shed 5 bases, with 16 bases lying between them. The CDR3 length is 15 residues. The germline V gene has CDR1 MDHEN and CDR2 SYDVKM. CDR3 coding DNA: TGTGCCAGCAGTTTTGCAGGGGCCCGCCGGGAGACCCAGTACTTC. Its translation is CASSFAGARRETQYF.

This rearrangement joins TRBV7-5 to TRBJ2-4; the D segment call TRBD1 is taken from the table without a DNA check. TRBV7-5 is annotated as a pseudogene. The CDR3 sequence is 18 residues long. In DNA form, the CDR3 reads TGTGCCAGAAGCCCTTTTCGACAGTCCGCGCTAGCCAAAAACATTCAGTACTTC. This gives the protein CARSPFRQSALAKNIQYF.

The CDR3 loop reads CASSFTGGWNTEAFF. The CDR3 DNA sequence: TGCGCCAGCAGCTTTACAGGGGGCTGGAACACTGAAGCTTTCTTT. The chain is built from TRBV5-1 and TRBJ1-1, with 9 positions matching TRBD1. The CDR3 sequence is 15 residues long. Germline lookup yields CDR1 SGHRS and CDR2 YFSETQ. The V gene end was trimmed by 2 bases and the J gene end by 1 base; junction bases not matched to a gene: 3.

This sequence joins TRBV28 and TRBJ1-1; 11 bases agree with TRBD1. The CDR3 has 14 residues. Germline V gives CDR1 MDHEN, CDR2 SYDVKM. V was clipped by 3 bases and J by 11 bases; unmatched bases: 8. The CDR3 bases are TGTGCCAGCAGTTTCGGACAGGGGGCTCGGGGCGCTTTCTTT. Its translation is CASSFGQGARGAFF.

The chain has TRBV11-3 and TRBJ2-5; D is unclear. The CDR3 is 14 amino acids. Germline V gives CDR1 SGHNT, CDR2 YENEEA. The V end was cut by 0 bases, the J end by 1 base, with 6 bases between. The chain's CDR3 is CASSLEHSQETQYF. CDR3 DNA: TGTGCCAGCAGCTTAGAACATTCCCAAGAGACCCAGTACTTC.

This chain uses TRBV7-2 with TRBJ1-4, with 7 bases that match TRBD1. After removal of 6 bases from V and 5 bases from J, the junction contained 9 bases not matched to a gene. The V gene's germline CDR1 is SGHTA and CDR2 FQGNSA. CDR3 length: 15 amino acids. The CDR3 DNA follows: TGTGCCAGCAGGCCTCCAGGGGGTGGAAATGAAAAACTGTTTTTT. It is translated as CASRPPGGGNEKLFF.

The chain recombines TRBV6-5 with TRBJ1-1; the match to TRBD1 covers 8 bases. V trimming: 5 bases; J trimming: 11 bases; junction bases outside the gene matches: 7. This CDR3 is 12 amino acids long. In germline, CDR1 is MNHEY, CDR2 SVGAGI. CDR3 coding DNA: TGTGCCAGCAGTAAATCAGGGGGCGCGGCTTTCTTT. Translating gives CASSKSGGAAFF.

V and J are TRBV6-6 and TRBJ1-2, with 7 bases lining up with TRBD1. The ends lost 2 bases at V and 3 bases at J; junction bases unmatched: 9. This CDR3 region has 16 residues. Germline CDR1 and CDR2: MNHNY and SVGAGI (reference sequence). The CDR3 protein is CASSYLGRGTDYGYTF. CDR3 sequence (DNA): TGTGCCAGCAGTTACCTGGGCAGGGGGACGGACTATGGCTACACCTTC.

This rearrangement joins TRBV5-8 to TRBJ2-7; 9 bases fit TRBD1. This CDR3 spans 15 amino acids. The V and J ends lost 3 bases and 5 bases, in that order; junction bases with no gene match: 9. Per germline, CDR1 SGHTS and CDR2 YDEGEE. CDR3 amino acids: CASSYIGTGSHEQYF. CDR3 sequence (DNA): TGTGCCAGCAGCTACATAGGGACAGGGAGCCACGAGCAGTACTTC.

In DNA, the CDR3 is TGTGCCAGCAGCGTGGGACAGTCGATAGAAAAACTGTTTTTT. Translated, it gives CASSVGQSIEKLFF. This chain joins TRBV9 and TRBJ1-4, with 7 bases identical to TRBD1. Germline V lookup: CDR1 SGDLS, CDR2 YYNGEE. J was trimmed by 8 bases and V by 2 bases; bases with no gene match: 6. The CDR3 length is 14 residues.

The count of this clone is one. The chain links TRBV5-1 to TRBJ2-6, with TRBD1 matching 9 bases. CDR1 and CDR2 from the germline V gene are SGHRS and YFSETQ. J gave up 4 bases and V 1 base, and 6 bases lay outside the gene matches. The CDR3 runs 17 residues. The CDR3 DNA follows: TGCGCCAGCAGCTTGAACAGGGGGCTTAGCGGGGCCAACGTCCTGACTTTC. It codes for CASSLNRGLSGANVLTF.

The chain carries TRBV7-9 and TRBJ2-5; 7 positions match TRBD1. This CDR3 has 16 amino acids. Germline V gene data show CDR1 as SEHNR and CDR2 as FQNEAQ (reference sequence). Trimming took 5 bases from V and 1 from J; bases not matched to a gene: 10. CDR3 residues: CASSQRQGRGQETQYF. The CDR3 DNA is TGTGCCAGCAGCCAGAGACAGGGAAGGGGCCAAGAGACCCAGTACTTC.

This clone came up a few times. The CDR3, as DNA: TGCGCCAGCAGCGCCCAAGGGGGCGTCACTGAAGCTTTCTTT. It translates to CASSAQGGVTEAFF. The V and J genes are TRBV5-1 and TRBJ1-1, with 7 nucleotides matching TRBD1. This CDR3 comprises 14 residues. Trimming at V came to 4 bases and at J to 4 bases, leaving 7 bases not matched to a gene. Per the germline V gene, CDR1 is SGHRS and CDR2 is YFSETQ.

The V and J genes are TRBV7-2 and TRBJ1-1; D gene unclear. Trimming left V 2 bases short and J 0 bases short, with 7 bases between. Per the germline V gene, CDR1 is SGHTA and CDR2 is FQGNSA. The CDR3 covers 14 residues. CDR3 nucleotide sequence: TGTGCCAGCAGCTTAAACAGAGTGAACACTGAAGCTTTCTTT. Encoded protein: CASSLNRVNTEAFF. Looking up the rest from reference TRBV7-2 and TRBJ1-1 gives the full variable domain: GAGVSQSPSNKVTEKGKDVELRCDPISGHTALYWYRQSLGQGLEFLIYFQGNSAPDKSGLPSDRFSAERTGGSVSTLTIQRTQQEDSAVYLCASSLNRVNTEAFFGQGTRLTVV.

The rearrangement links TRBV11-2 to TRBJ2-5; TRBD1 aligns across 7 bases. The CDR3 runs to 11 residues. The ends lost 6 bases at V and 11 bases at J; junction bases unmatched: 6. Germline V gene lookup returns CDR1 SGHAT and CDR2 FQNNGV. The CDR3 spells CASRRQGQQYF. The DNA of the CDR3 is TGTGCCAGCAGAAGACAGGGTCAGCAGTACTTC.

The chain recombines TRBV4-1 with TRBJ1-4; D might be TRBD1 (5 bases). The germline V gene has CDR1 MGHRA and CDR2 YSYEKL. This CDR3 comprises 16 residues. Trimming took 4 bases from V and 0 from J, leaving 12 bases between them. The CDR3 is CASSPGQSATNEKLFF. DNA of the CDR3: TGCGCCAGCAGCCCTGGACAATCCGCAACTAATGAAAAACTGTTTTTT.

CDR3 residues: CASSYSEGSSNTEAFF. In DNA form, the CDR3 reads TGTGCCAGCAGTTACTCGGAGGGCAGCTCGAACACTGAAGCTTTCTTT. This chain connects TRBV6-2 or TRBV6-3 to TRBJ1-1; no firm D call. Germline V lookup: CDR1 MNHEY, CDR2 SVGEGT. The ends were cut back, 0 bases at V and 1 base at J, with 12 bases in the middle. There are 16 residues in the CDR3.

The V call is TRBV5-1, the J call TRBJ1-5, with 10 bases matching TRBD1. The J segment lost 6 bases and the V segment lost 3 bases, leaving 6 bases of the junction unmatched. Germline V gene lookup returns CDR1 SGHRS and CDR2 YFSETQ. The CDR3 sequence is 15 residues long. Here the CDR3 reads CASSYGTGVGQPQHF. CDR3 bases: TGCGCCAGCAGCTATGGGACAGGGGTGGGTCAGCCCCAGCATTTT.

The V call is TRBV3-1 (or the pseudogene TRBV3-2), the J call TRBJ1-5, with D maybe TRBD1 (6 bases). Germline V gives CDR1 LGHDT, CDR2 YNNKEL (reference sequence). V was shortened by 0 bases and J by 2 bases, with 11 bases between the two germline ends. The CDR3 contains 16 residues. CDR3 region: CASSQDGGAGNQPQHF. CDR3 coding DNA: TGTGCCAGCAGCCAAGATGGGGGGGCTGGCAATCAGCCCCAGCATTTT.

This chain's CDR3 is CASSLDRVSLPYEQYF. DNA of the CDR3: TGTGCCAGCAGCTTAGATCGGGTTAGCCTGCCCTACGAGCAGTACTTC. The chain recombines TRBV11-2 with TRBJ2-7; no definite D call. The CDR3 spans 16 residues. The germline CDR1 and CDR2 sequences are SGHAT and FQNNGV. Trimming shortened V by 0 bases and J by 2 bases, and 14 bases separated the two germline ends. The full variable domain, with the rest looked up from reference TRBV11-2 and TRBJ2-7, is EAGVAQSPRYKIIEKRQSVAFWCNPISGHATLYWYQQILGQGPKLLIQFQNNGVVDDSQLPKDRFSAERLKGVDSTLKIQPAKLEDSAVYLCASSLDRVSLPYEQYFGPGTRLTVT.

The chain links TRBV19 to TRBJ2-3; 11 bases agree with TRBD2. CDR1 and CDR2 (germline): LNHDA, SQIVND (reference sequence). J gave up 4 bases and V 6 bases, and 6 bases lay outside the gene matches. CDR3 size: 15 residues. The CDR3 loop reads CASSLAGGVADTQYF. The CDR3 nucleotides read TGTGCCAGTAGCCTAGCGGGAGGTGTGGCAGATACGCAGTATTTT.